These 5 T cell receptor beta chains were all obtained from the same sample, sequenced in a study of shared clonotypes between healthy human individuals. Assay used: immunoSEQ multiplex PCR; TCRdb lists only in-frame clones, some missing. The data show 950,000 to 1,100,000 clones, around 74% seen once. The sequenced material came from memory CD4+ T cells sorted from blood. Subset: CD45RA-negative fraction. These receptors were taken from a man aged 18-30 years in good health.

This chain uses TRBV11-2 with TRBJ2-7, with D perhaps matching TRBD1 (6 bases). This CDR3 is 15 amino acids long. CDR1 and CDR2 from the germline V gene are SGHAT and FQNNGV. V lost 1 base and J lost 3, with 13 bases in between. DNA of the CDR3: TGTGCCAGCAGCTTAGGAACCTGGGACAACTACGAGCAGTACTTC. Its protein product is CASSLGTWDNYEQYF.

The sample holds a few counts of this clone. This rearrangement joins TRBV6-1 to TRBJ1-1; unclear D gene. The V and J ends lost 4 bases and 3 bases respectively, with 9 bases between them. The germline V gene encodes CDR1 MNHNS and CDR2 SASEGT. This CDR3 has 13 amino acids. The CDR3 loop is CASSASDYTEAFF. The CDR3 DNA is TGTGCCAGCAGTGCTTCTGATTACACTGAAGCTTTCTTT.

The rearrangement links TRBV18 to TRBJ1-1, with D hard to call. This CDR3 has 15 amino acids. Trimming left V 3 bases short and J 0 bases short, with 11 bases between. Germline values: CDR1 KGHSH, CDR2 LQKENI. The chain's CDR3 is CASSPAVAMNTEAFF. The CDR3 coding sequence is TGTGCCAGCTCACCGGCAGTTGCCATGAACACTGAAGCTTTCTTT. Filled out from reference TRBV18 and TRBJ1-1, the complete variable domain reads NAGVMQNPRHLVRRRGQEARLRCSPMKGHSHVYWYRQLPEEGLKFMVYLQKENIIDESGMPKERFSAEFPKEGPSILRIQQVVRGDSAAYFCASSPAVAMNTEAFFGQGTRLTVV.

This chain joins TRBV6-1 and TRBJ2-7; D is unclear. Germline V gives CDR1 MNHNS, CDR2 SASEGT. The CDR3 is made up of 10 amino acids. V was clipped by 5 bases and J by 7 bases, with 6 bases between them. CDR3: CASSNREQYF. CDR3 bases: TGTGCCAGCAGTAACCGGGAGCAGTACTTC.

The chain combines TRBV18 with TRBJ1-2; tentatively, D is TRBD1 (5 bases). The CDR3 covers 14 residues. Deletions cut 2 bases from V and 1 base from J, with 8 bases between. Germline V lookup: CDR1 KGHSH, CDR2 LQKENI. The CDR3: CASSPGAVNYGYTF. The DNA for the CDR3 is TGTGCCAGCTCACCAGGGGCAGTTAACTATGGCTACACCTTC. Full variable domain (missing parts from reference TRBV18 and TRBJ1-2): NAGVMQNPRHLVRRRGQEARLRCSPMKGHSHVYWYRQLPEEGLKFMVYLQKENIIDESGMPKERFSAEFPKEGPSILRIQQVVRGDSAAYFCASSPGAVNYGYTFGSGTRLTVV.